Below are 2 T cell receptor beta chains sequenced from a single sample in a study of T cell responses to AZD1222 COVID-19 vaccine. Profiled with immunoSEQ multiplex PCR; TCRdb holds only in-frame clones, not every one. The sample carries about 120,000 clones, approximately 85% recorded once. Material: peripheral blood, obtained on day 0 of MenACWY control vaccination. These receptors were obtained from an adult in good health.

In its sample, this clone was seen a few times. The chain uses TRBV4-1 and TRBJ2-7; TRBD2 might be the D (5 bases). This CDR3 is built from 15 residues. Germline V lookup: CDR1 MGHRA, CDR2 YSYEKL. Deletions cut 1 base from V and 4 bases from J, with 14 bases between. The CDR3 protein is CASSQVRRGRYEQYF. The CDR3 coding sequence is TGCGCCAGCAGCCAAGTGCGTCGGGGTCGGTACGAGCAGTACTTC.

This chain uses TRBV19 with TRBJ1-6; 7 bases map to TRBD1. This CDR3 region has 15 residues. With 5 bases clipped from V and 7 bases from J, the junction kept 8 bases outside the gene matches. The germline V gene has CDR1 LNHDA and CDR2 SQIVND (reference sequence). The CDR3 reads CASSPLPGQNSPLHF. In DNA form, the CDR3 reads TGTGCCAGTAGTCCCCTTCCGGGACAGAATTCACCCCTCCACTTT.